This T cell receptor beta chain was recovered during a study of cytomegalovirus exposure and HLA in healthy donors. Repertoires were generated with immunoSEQ multiplex PCR, while TCRdb's copy carries only in-frame clones and drops some. This sample carries under 95,000 clones, around 94% of them seen once, and the ten largest clones take 2.5% to 3.5%. V lost 5 bases to trimming and J lost 8 bases; unmatched junction nucleotides: 8. Germline CDR1 and CDR2: SGHTA and FQGTGA. This CDR3 region has 15 residues. The sample was PBMCs. This TCR came from a woman aged 18 to 35 in good health and CMV-seropositive. The chain carries TRBV7-3 and TRBJ2-1, with 11 bases fitting TRBD2. CDR3 residues: CASSISGGALHEQFF. The DNA for the CDR3 is TGTGCCAGCAGCATTAGCGGGGGGGCCCTTCATGAGCAGTTCTTC.